This TCR beta chain emerged from a study of shared clonotypes between healthy human individuals. Trimming shortened V by 2 bases and J by 0 bases, and 14 bases separated the two germline ends. CDR1 GTSNPN and CDR2 SVGIG come from the germline V gene (reference sequence). CDR3 length: 16 residues. This clone occurred once. Sequenced by immunoSEQ multiplex PCR; TCRdb stores in-frame clones only, minus some. The sample records 450,000 to 500,000 clones, around 80% being singletons. The chain links TRBV30 to TRBJ1-3; D not certain. This clonotype was obtained from a woman in her thirties or forties in good health. Some clones in this sample may be carry-over from other donors' samples. Input material: PBMCs. CDR3 residues: CAWSPGLQSSGNTIYF. In nucleotides, the CDR3 is TGTGCCTGGAGTCCCGGACTCCAGAGCTCTGGAAACACCATATATTTT.